This T cell receptor (beta chain) was found in a study of technical replicates of blood from a few donors. V lost 6 bases, J lost 6 bases, and 11 bases stayed unmatched. The V gene's germline CDR1 is MNHEY and CDR2 SVGAGI. This CDR3 has 15 residues. Clones were read by immunoSEQ multiplex PCR, and TCRdb kept only the in-frame ones, dropping some. The sample records some 15,000 clones, approximately 86% being singletons. Sequences were obtained from PBMCs. This chain connects TRBV6-5 to TRBJ2-5, with 9 bases lining up with TRBD2. This clonotype originated in a human donor in good health. The CDR3 loop is CASSAGSGSIKTQYF. CDR3 in DNA: TGTGCCAGCAGCGCGGGTAGCGGGAGCATAAAGACCCAGTACTTC.